Each of the 13 T cell receptor beta chains below was sequenced from the same sample in a study of vaccination effects on CD4 cells after COVID-19. Antigen-specific CD4+ T cell clonotypes were called by their expansion after viral peptide-pool culture in ViraFEST. Cells that had been cultured for 10 days were the source of isolated CD4+ T cells. By PCR, the person was confirmed to have had SARS-CoV-2 infection between March and December 2020. Either the BNT162b2 or mRNA-1273 vaccine was given to participants in two doses. What these receptors recognize is not known. Profiled with immunoSEQ multiplex PCR; TCRdb holds only in-frame clones, not every one. The repertoire holds more than 12,000 clones, with approximately 83% as singletons. The specimen comprised CD4+ T cells from PBMCs cultured with HCoV-NL63 spike peptides, sampled after COVID-19 vaccination. The receptors stem from a human donor who had a prior SARS-CoV-2 infection.

The chain uses TRBV7-2 and TRBJ1-2; possible D gene TRBD1, 5 bases. Per the germline V gene, CDR1 is SGHTA and CDR2 is FQGNSA. CDR3 size: 13 residues. The V gene lost 3 bases and the J gene lost 7 bases, with 12 bases spanning the gap. CDR3 protein: CASSFSGLAGYTF. CDR3 DNA sequence: TGTGCCAGCAGCTTTTCAGGGTTAGCTGGCTACACCTTC.

This clone was observed once. The genes are TRBV5-1 and TRBJ2-1, with 8 bases aligning to TRBD2. Germline loops: CDR1 SGHRS, CDR2 YFSETQ. The trim removed 0 bases at V and 7 bases at J, leaving 3 bases unmatched. The CDR3 is made up of 14 amino acids. Here the CDR3 reads CASSLGLALNEQFF. The CDR3 coding sequence is TGCGCCAGCAGCTTGGGACTAGCGTTAAATGAGCAGTTCTTC.

The J gene is TRBJ2-5, the V gene TRBV5-1; 7 bases are shared with TRBD2. This CDR3 comprises 13 residues. V trimming: 2 bases; J trimming: 5 bases; junction bases outside the gene matches: 3. CDR1 is SGHRS and CDR2 is YFSETQ in the germline V gene. The CDR3 sequence: CASSFGGIETQYF. CDR3 sequence (DNA): TGCGCCAGCAGCTTCGGGGGGATCGAGACCCAGTACTTC.

The chain couples TRBV18 to TRBJ2-7; 7 nucleotides align to TRBD2. CDR3 size: 13 residues. V gave up 2 bases and J gave up 6 bases; unmatched junction bases: 4. Germline CDR1 reads KGHSH; CDR2 reads LQKENI. For the CDR3, the DNA is TGTGCCAGCTCACCAGTCCGCGGGGGCGAGCAGTACTTC. It codes for CASSPVRGGEQYF.

The rearrangement joins TRBV10-1 to TRBJ2-7; D ambiguous. This CDR3 contains 15 residues. V lost 3 bases and J 0 bases, leaving 12 bases between the germline ends. CDR1 and CDR2 (germline): WNHNN, SYGVQD (reference sequence). For the CDR3, the DNA is TGCGCCAGCAGTGAACCCGGAGAGAGCTCCTACGAGCAGTACTTC. Translation: CASSEPGESSYEQYF.

The chain uses TRBV7-2 and TRBJ2-5; 8 bases fit TRBD2. The CDR3 extends over 14 amino acids. V lost 7 bases and J lost 5; bases outside the gene matches: 9. CDR1 is SGHTA, CDR2 FQGNSA, per germline. The CDR3 sequence is CASKMRTSFETQYF. The CDR3 coding sequence is TGTGCCAGCAAAATGAGGACTAGCTTTGAGACCCAGTACTTC.

The rearrangement links TRBV5-4 to TRBJ2-1; D assignment may be TRBD1 or TRBD2 (6 bases each). Germline CDR1 is SGHNT and CDR2 is YYREEE (reference sequence). This CDR3 has 15 residues. Trimming removed 0 bases from V and 7 bases from J, with 14 bases in between. The CDR3 loop reads CASSLDLGGWNEQFF. CDR3 DNA sequence: TGTGCCAGCAGCTTGGACCTAGGGGGGTGGAATGAGCAGTTCTTC. Complete variable domain (other parts from reference TRBV5-4 and TRBJ2-1): ETGVTQSPTHLIKTRGQQVTLRCSSQSGHNTVSWYQQALGQGPQFIFQYYREEENGRGNFPPRFSGLQFPNYSSELNVNALELDDSALYLCASSLDLGGWNEQFFGPGTRLTVL.

This clone was observed once. The chain recombines TRBV11-2 with TRBJ1-2; D is uncertain. The CDR3 contains 15 residues. V lost 0 bases, J lost 8 bases, and 16 bases lay in between. Germline V lookup: CDR1 SGHAT, CDR2 FQNNGV. The CDR3 sequence: CASSLDLYSRNGYTF. CDR3 bases: TGTGCCAGCAGCTTAGATCTGTATAGCAGAAACGGCTACACCTTC.

The rearrangement uses TRBV2 and TRBJ1-1; 9 bases are shared with TRBD1. The germline gives CDR1 SNHLY, CDR2 FYNNEI. V trimming: 6 bases; J trimming: 10 bases; junction bases outside the gene matches: 6. This CDR3 has 12 amino acids. In DNA form, the CDR3 reads TGTGCCAGCAGCGCGGACAGGGGCCCAGCTTTCTTT. Its protein product is CASSADRGPAFF.

This rearrangement joins TRBV10-1 to TRBJ2-1; a possible D gene is TRBD2 (5 bases). V was pared by 0 bases and J by 9 bases, with 24 bases between. Germline V lookup: CDR1 WNHNN, CDR2 SYGVQD (reference sequence). The CDR3 length is 18 residues. CDR3 region: CASSESNGWASPRGEQFF. The CDR3 DNA follows: TGCGCCAGCAGTGAGTCGAACGGGTGGGCCTCACCCCGGGGTGAGCAGTTCTTC.

This clone has more than one count but fewer than ten. The rearrangement uses TRBV27 and TRBJ1-1; weak D call: TRBD1 (5 bases). Per germline, CDR1 MNHEY and CDR2 SMNVEV (reference sequence). CDR3 size: 12 residues. The V gene lost 3 bases and the J gene lost 4 bases, with 6 bases spanning the gap. The CDR3: CASSFTGTEAFF. The CDR3, as DNA: TGTGCCAGCAGTTTCACAGGCACTGAAGCTTTCTTT.

This clone was detected only once. The chain employs TRBV6-9 and TRBJ2-1, with 7 bases that match TRBD1. CDR1 is MNHGY, CDR2 SVAAGI, per germline. The length of the CDR3 is 12 residues. Trimming took 3 bases from V and 12 from J; bases not matched to a gene: 5. CDR3 in amino acids: CASSYGAGGQFF. CDR3 sequence (DNA): TGTGCCAGCAGTTACGGGGCAGGGGGGCAGTTCTTC.

The chain recombines TRBV5-4 with TRBJ2-2, with TRBD2 matching over 9 bases. CDR1 and CDR2 from the germline V gene are SGHNT and YYREEE (reference sequence). The V segment lost 3 bases and the J segment 1 base; nucleotides outside the gene matches: 10. CDR3 length: 18 residues. The CDR3 loop is CASSWRRGGTENTGELFF. Here the CDR3 DNA reads TGTGCCAGCAGCTGGCGGCGGGGGGGGACAGAGAACACCGGGGAGCTGTTTTTT. Together with reference TRBV5-4 and TRBJ2-2, the CDR3 gives the full variable domain: ETGVTQSPTHLIKTRGQQVTLRCSSQSGHNTVSWYQQALGQGPQFIFQYYREEENGRGNFPPRFSGLQFPNYSSELNVNALELDDSALYLCASSWRRGGTENTGELFFGEGSRLTVL.